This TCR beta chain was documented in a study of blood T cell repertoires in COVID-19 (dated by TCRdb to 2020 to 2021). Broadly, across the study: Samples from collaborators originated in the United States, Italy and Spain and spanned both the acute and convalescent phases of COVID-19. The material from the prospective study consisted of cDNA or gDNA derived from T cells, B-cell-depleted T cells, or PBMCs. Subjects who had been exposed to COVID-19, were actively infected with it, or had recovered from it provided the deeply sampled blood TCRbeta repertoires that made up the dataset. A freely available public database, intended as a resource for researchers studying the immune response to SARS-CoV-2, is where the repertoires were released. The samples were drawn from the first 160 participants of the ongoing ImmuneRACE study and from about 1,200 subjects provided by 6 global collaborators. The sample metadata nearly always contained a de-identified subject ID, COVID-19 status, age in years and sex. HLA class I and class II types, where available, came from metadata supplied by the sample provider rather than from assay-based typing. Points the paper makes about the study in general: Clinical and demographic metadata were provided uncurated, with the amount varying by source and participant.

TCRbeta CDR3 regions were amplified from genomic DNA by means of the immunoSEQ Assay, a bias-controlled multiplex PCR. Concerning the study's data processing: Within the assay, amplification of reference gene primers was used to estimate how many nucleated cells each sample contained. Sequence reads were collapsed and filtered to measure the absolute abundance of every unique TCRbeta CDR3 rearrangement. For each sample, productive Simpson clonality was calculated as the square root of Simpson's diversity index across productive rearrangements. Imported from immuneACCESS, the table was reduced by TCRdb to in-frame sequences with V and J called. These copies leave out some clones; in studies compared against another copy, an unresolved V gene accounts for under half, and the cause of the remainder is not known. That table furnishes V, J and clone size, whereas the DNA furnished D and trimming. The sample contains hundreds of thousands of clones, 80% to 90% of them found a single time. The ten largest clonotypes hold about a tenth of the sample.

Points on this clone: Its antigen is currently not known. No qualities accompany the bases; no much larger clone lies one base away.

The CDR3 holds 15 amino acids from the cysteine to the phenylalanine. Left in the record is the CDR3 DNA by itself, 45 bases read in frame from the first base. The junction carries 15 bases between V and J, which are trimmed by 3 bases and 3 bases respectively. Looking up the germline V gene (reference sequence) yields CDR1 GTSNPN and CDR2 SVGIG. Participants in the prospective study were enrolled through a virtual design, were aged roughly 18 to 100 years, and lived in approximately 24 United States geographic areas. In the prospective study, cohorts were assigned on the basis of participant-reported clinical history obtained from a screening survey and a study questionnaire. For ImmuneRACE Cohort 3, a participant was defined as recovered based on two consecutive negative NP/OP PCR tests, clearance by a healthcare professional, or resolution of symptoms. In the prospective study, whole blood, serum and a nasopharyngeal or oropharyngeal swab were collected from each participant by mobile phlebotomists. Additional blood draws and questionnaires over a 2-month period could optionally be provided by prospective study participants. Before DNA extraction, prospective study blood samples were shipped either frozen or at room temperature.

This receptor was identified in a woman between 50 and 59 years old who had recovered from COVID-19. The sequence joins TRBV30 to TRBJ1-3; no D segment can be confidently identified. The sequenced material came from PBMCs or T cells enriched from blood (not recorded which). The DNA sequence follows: TGTGCCTGGAGCAAATCAGGCAGTATTGGAAACACCATATATTTT. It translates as CAWSKSGSIGNTIYF.